These 8 T cell receptor beta chains were sequenced from one sample in a study of CD8 T cells in Susac syndrome (dated by TCRdb to about 2019). The library was built by means of the immunoSEQ multiplex PCR assay. RNA was extracted using the RNeasy kit, and about 0.45 to 1 microgram was reverse transcribed with random hexamers. TCRdb ran its own pipeline on the public reads, namely fastp trimming at Q25 and MiXCR clone calling, and kept in-frame beta chains. Each entry merges the rows of one CDR3 protein and shows their most common DNA and genes. This sample holds about 200,000 distinct CDR3 sequences; roughly 94% were observed only once. Approximately 0.1% of the sample is taken by the ten largest. Specimen: CD4+ T cells from PBMCs. These TCRs come from a human donor in good health.

The gene calls are TRBV4-1 and TRBJ1-1; no definite D call. The CDR3 is 14 residues long. The V and J ends lost 0 bases and 6 bases respectively, with 11 bases between them. Germline CDR1 and CDR2: MGHRA and YSYEKL. The CDR3 sequence: CASSQDRRSPEAFF. The DNA of the CDR3 is TGCGCCAGCAGCCAAGATCGGCGTTCCCCTGAAGCTTTCTTT.

This chain connects TRBV10-3 to TRBJ2-7, with D possibly being TRBD2 (5 bases). CDR1 and CDR2 from the germline V gene are ENHRY and SYGVKD. This CDR3 region has 12 residues. V gave up 4 bases and J gave up 7 bases, with 11 bases separating them. The CDR3 is CAISGSGSEQYV. The CDR3 DNA reads TGTGCCATCAGTGGGTCGGGGAGTGAGCAGTACGTC.

The V gene is TRBV20-1, the J gene TRBJ2-1, with 8 bases matching TRBD2. The CDR3 spans 13 residues. Germline values: CDR1 DFQATT, CDR2 SNEGSKA (reference sequence). The CDR3: CSPGGGVGFEQFF. CDR3 bases: TGCAGCCCGGGGGGGGGCGTGGGATTTGAGCAGTTCTTC.

J is TRBJ2-7 and V is TRBV27; D not resolved. In germline, CDR1 is MNHEY, CDR2 SMNVEV (reference sequence). V lost 4 bases and J lost 3, with 13 bases in between. The CDR3 extends over 14 amino acids. The CDR3, as DNA: TGTGCCAGCAGTTCCCGACGGAGACTCTACGAGCAGTACGTC. It is translated as CASSSRRRLYEQYV.

This clonotype was seen more than once but under ten times. The J gene is TRBJ2-3, the V gene TRBV4-1, with 14 nucleotides matching TRBD2. The germline V gene has CDR1 MGHRA and CDR2 YSYEKL. Germline trimming cut 2 bases from V and 5 bases from J; bases unmatched to any gene: 6. The CDR3 is made up of 17 amino acids. The CDR3 nucleotides read TGCGCCAGCAGCCAACTTGGACTAGCGGGGGGCGGAGATACGCAGTATTTT. It is translated as CASSQLGLAGGGDTQYF.

The V gene is TRBV29-1, the J gene TRBJ2-1; the match to TRBD2 covers 8 bases. The CDR3 has 19 amino acids. Losses at the gene ends were 0 bases for V and 2 bases for J; bases not matched to a gene: 15. CDR1 SQVTM and CDR2 ANQGSEA come from the germline V gene. The CDR3 sequence is CSVEDGRSGRGAAYNEQFF. CDR3 in DNA: TGCAGCGTTGAAGATGGGAGGTCGGGGCGGGGGGCCGCCTACAATGAGCAGTTCTTC.

The chain recombines TRBV4-1 with TRBJ2-3, with TRBD2 identical over 9 bases. The junction had 8 bases not matched to a gene; V was cut back by 1 base and J by 3 bases. The CDR3 extends over 17 amino acids. Per germline, CDR1 MGHRA and CDR2 YSYEKL. CDR3 nucleotides: TGCGCCAGCAGCCAAGGAGATAGCGGGGGAGCTACAGATACGCAGTATTTT. Translated, it gives CASSQGDSGGATDTQYF.

This rearrangement joins TRBV18 to TRBJ1-4; D is perhaps TRBD1 (5 bases). This CDR3 has 16 residues. The V gene lost 3 bases and the J gene lost 8 bases, with 19 bases spanning the gap. Germline CDR1 is KGHSH and CDR2 is LQKENI. DNA for the CDR3: TGTGCCAGCTCACCCACCGGAGGGGCGAATGGGGAAAAACTGTTTTTT. The encoded protein is CASSPTGGANGEKLFF.